These 16 T cell receptor beta chains originate from one sample sequenced in a study of T cell repertoires in cytomegalovirus infection. For these TCRs, the target antigens are not known. TCRdb used MiXCR to reprocess the reads, holding one entry per CDR3 protein. The sample shows 110,000 or so distinct CDR3 sequences, more than 30% of them seen only once. The sample consisted of CD8+ T cells from cultured PBMCs, taken from culture after CMV antigen stimulation. Receptors originate from a human donor in good health (CMV status not recorded). Some clones in this sample may be carry-over from other donors' samples.

This clonotype was observed many times. V gene TRBV4-1 combines with J gene TRBJ1-1; TRBD1 matches at 8 bases. The CDR3 is 15 residues long. Per the germline V gene, CDR1 is MGHRA and CDR2 is YSYEKL. The V and J ends lost 4 bases and 6 bases, in that order; junction bases with no gene match: 10. CDR3 loop: CASSPGGQVWAEAFF. CDR3 bases: TGCGCCAGCAGCCCGGGGGGACAGGTCTGGGCTGAAGCTTTCTTT.

This chain connects TRBV6-4 to TRBJ2-7, with a tentative D call TRBD2 (5 bases). CDR1 is MRHNA and CDR2 is SNTAGT in the germline V gene. V shed 2 bases and J shed 5 bases, with 13 bases lying between them. This CDR3 is 14 amino acids long. CDR3 loop: CASSDMSRGHEQYF. CDR3 nucleotides: TGTGCCAGCAGTGACATGAGTCGGGGTCACGAGCAGTACTTC.

This clonotype turned up a few times. The rearrangement uses TRBV4-1 and TRBJ2-5, with 12 positions matching TRBD2. Per germline, CDR1 MGHRA and CDR2 YSYEKL. The V gene end was trimmed by 4 bases and the J gene end by 2 bases; junction bases not matched to a gene: 8. The CDR3 consists of 17 residues. CDR3 sequence reads: CASSPRTSGETQETQYF. In DNA, the CDR3 is TGCGCCAGCAGCCCGCGGACTAGCGGGGAGACTCAAGAGACCCAGTACTTC.

The genes are TRBV7-6 and TRBJ2-1; 8 positions match TRBD2. Germline V gene data show CDR1 as SGHVS and CDR2 as FNYEAQ. V gave up 3 bases and J gave up 6 bases; unmatched junction bases: 10. This CDR3 is 16 amino acids long. The CDR3 protein is CASSLGTGGRGNEQFF. The CDR3 coding sequence is TGTGCCAGCAGCTTGGGGACGGGGGGGCGGGGCAATGAGCAGTTCTTC.

The chain links TRBV11-3 to TRBJ2-3; tentative D call: TRBD2 (5 bases). This CDR3 spans 13 amino acids. Trimming removed 3 bases at V and 11 bases at J, with 15 bases between. Germline CDR1 reads SGHNT; CDR2 reads YENEEA. The CDR3 spells CASSLTSWERQYF. The CDR3 region has the DNA TGTGCCAGCAGCTTGACGAGCTGGGAGAGGCAGTATTTT. The whole variable domain, filled in from reference TRBV11-3 and TRBJ2-3, reads EAGVVQSPRYKIIEKKQPVAFWCNPISGHNTLYWYLQNLGQGPELLIRYENEEAVDDSQLPKDRFSAERLKGVDSTLKIQPAELGDSAVYLCASSLTSWERQYFGPGTRLTVL.

In its sample, this clonotype was seen many times. The chain joins TRBV7-8 to TRBJ2-5; D not certain. The CDR3 extends over 13 amino acids. Germline V gene data show CDR1 as SGHVS and CDR2 as FQNEAQ. The germline V and J ends were trimmed by 2 bases and 1 base, with 5 bases remaining between them. As DNA, the CDR3 is TGTGCCAGCAGCTTACGCAGCCAAGAGACCCAGTACTTC. This gives the protein CASSLRSQETQYF. Supplemented by reference TRBV7-8 and TRBJ2-5, the full variable domain reads GAGVSQSPRYKVAKRGQDVALRCDPISGHVSLFWYQQALGQGPEFLTYFQNEAQLDKSGLPSDRFFAERPEGSVSTLKIQRTQQEDSAVYLCASSLRSQETQYFGPGTRLLVL.

This chain connects TRBV4-1 to TRBJ2-5; D gene uncertain. Looked up from germline, CDR1 is MGHRA and CDR2 is YSYEKL. Trimming removed 3 bases at V and 2 bases at J, with 4 bases between. This CDR3 is 12 amino acids long. CDR3 residues: CASSHSQETQYF. DNA of the CDR3: TGCGCCAGCAGCCACTCGCAAGAGACCCAGTACTTC.

This clonotype was seen at least ten times. The chain carries TRBV27 and TRBJ1-5; D remains unclear. The CDR3 is 13 amino acids. Trimming cost V 6 bases and J 7 bases, with 13 bases left between them. From germline, CDR1 is MNHEY and CDR2 SMNVEV (reference sequence). The CDR3 DNA reads TGTGCCAGCAGCCACGCCCGTAACCAGCCCCAGCATTTT. It translates to CASSHARNQPQHF.

The chain combines TRBV5-1 with TRBJ2-5, with D unresolved. The CDR3 runs to 13 residues. The V gene's germline CDR1 is SGHRS and CDR2 YFSETQ. With 7 bases removed from V and 10 bases from J, the gap between germline ends came to 20 bases. The CDR3 DNA is TGCGCCAGCGGGGAAGGCCTCGGAAAGAACCAGTACTTC. As protein: CASGEGLGKNQYF.

The V gene is TRBV4-3, the J gene TRBJ1-5; TRBD1 agrees at 8 bases. The CDR3 consists of 20 residues. The V gene's germline CDR1 is LGHNA and CDR2 YSLEER. V gave up 0 bases and J gave up 4 bases; unmatched junction bases: 17. CDR3 sequence: CASSQDLLTGAPDGNQPQHF. The CDR3 DNA follows: TGCGCCAGCAGCCAAGATCTATTGACAGGGGCACCTGATGGGAATCAGCCCCAGCATTTT.

This clonotype has just one count. As DNA, the CDR3 is TGTGCCAGCAGTTCCCAGGGAATTCAGCCCCAGCATTTT. It is translated as CASSSQGIQPQHF. This chain links TRBV6-5 with TRBJ1-5; possibly TRBD1 for D (5 bases). CDR1 MNHEY and CDR2 SVGAGI come from the germline V gene. V was pared by 4 bases and J by 6 bases, with 10 bases between. This CDR3 spans 13 amino acids.

This clonotype was detected many times. This sequence joins TRBV6-5 and TRBJ1-1; D not resolved. Trimming removed 6 bases at V and 3 bases at J, with 14 bases between. CDR1 and CDR2 (germline): MNHEY, SVGAGI. The CDR3 runs 14 residues. Here the CDR3 reads CASSRLWTDTEAFF. CDR3 nucleotides: TGTGCCAGCAGCCGCCTCTGGACCGACACTGAAGCTTTCTTT.

This clonotype was counted only a few times. The chain joins TRBV6-2 or TRBV6-3 to TRBJ2-7; 10 bases line up with TRBD1. CDR3 size: 14 residues. The germline gives CDR1 MNHEY, CDR2 SVGEGT. Losses at the gene ends were 7 bases for V and 3 bases for J; bases not matched to a gene: 6. The CDR3 DNA follows: TGTGCCAGCACCCACCGGGACAGGGGCTACGAGCAGTACTTC. Translation: CASTHRDRGYEQYF.

This clonotype appeared a few times. V usage is TRBV27 and J usage is TRBJ1-4, with D perhaps TRBD1 (5 bases). The V end lost 5 bases, the J end lost 3 bases, and 13 bases lay between the germline ends. Per germline, CDR1 MNHEY and CDR2 SMNVEV (reference sequence). This CDR3 region has 15 residues. The CDR3 nucleotides read TGTGCCAGCAGTCATTTAGGGACCCCTAATGAAAAACTGTTTTTT. Translated, it gives CASSHLGTPNEKLFF.

The chain combines TRBV5-6 with TRBJ1-6, with D possibly TRBD1 on 6 matching bases. This CDR3 region has 18 residues. Per the germline V gene, CDR1 is SGHDT and CDR2 is YYEEEE. V lost 1 base, J lost 4 bases, and 18 bases lay in between. Here the CDR3 DNA reads TGTGCCAGCAGCTTGTCAATCGGGACACCCCATTATAATTCACCCCTCCACTTT. Translating gives CASSLSIGTPHYNSPLHF.

This clonotype has just a few counts. The chain uses TRBV5-4 and TRBJ1-1; D is undetermined. V was cut by 4 bases and J by 1 base, with 11 bases left in between. Germline V gives CDR1 SGHNT, CDR2 YYREEE (reference sequence). This CDR3 has 14 residues. CDR3: CASSPTSGNTEAFF. The CDR3, as DNA: TGTGCCAGCAGCCCGACTTCGGGGAACACTGAAGCTTTCTTT.